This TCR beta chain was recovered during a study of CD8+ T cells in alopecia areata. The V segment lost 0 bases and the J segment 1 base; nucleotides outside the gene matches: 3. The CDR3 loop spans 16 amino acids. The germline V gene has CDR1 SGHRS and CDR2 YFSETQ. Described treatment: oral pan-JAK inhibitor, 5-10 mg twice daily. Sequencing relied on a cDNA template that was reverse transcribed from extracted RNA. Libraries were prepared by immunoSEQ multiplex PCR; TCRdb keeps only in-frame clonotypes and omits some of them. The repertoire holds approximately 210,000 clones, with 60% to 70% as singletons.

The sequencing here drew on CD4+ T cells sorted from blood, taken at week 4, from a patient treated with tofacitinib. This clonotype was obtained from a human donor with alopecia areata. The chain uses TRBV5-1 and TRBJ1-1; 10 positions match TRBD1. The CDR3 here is CASSLGTGGKNTEAFF. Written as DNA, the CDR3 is TGCGCCAGCAGCTTGGGGACAGGGGGAAAGAACACTGAAGCTTTCTTT.